The entry that follows covers one T cell receptor (beta chain) sequence. The sample originates from a study of blood T cell repertoires in COVID-19. On the study more broadly: The cDNA or gDNA used as material had been derived from T cells, B-cell-depleted T cells, or PBMCs.

Authors' analysis steps: Estimation of nucleated cell counts was performed using reference gene primer amplification. TCRdb keeps only in-frame clones here, not all; method: immunoSEQ multiplex PCR. The D gene and trimming were derived from the DNA, and the V and J assignments and clone size from that table. The data hold 400,000 or so clones, with 70% to 90% observed a single time. Adults between about 18 and 89 years of age took part from some 25 US areas. The V and J ends lost 1 base and 11 bases respectively, with 6 bases between them. This CDR3 contains 11 residues. CDR1 is DFQATT, CDR2 SNEGSKA, per germline (reference sequence).

Sequenced input: PBMCs or T cells enriched from blood (not recorded which). This clonotype originated in a man aged 40-55 years in a cohort exposed to, infected with or recovered from COVID-19 (not recorded which). This sequence joins TRBV20-1 and TRBJ1-6; D may be TRBD1 (6 bases). CDR3 amino acids: CSARAGAPLHF. CDR3 nucleotide sequence: TGCAGTGCTAGAGCAGGGGCACCCCTCCACTTT.